This is a list of T cell receptor beta chains from one sample in a study of identical twins. TCRdb recomputed calls from the 5' RACE reads with MiXCR, one row per CDR3 protein. The sample has roughly 1,500,000 distinct CDR3 sequences; around 29% are singletons. The source material was cord blood. The origin of the receptors is a newborn girl in good health. CDR3s include the opening cysteine and the closing phenylalanine or tryptophan. D genes are given only for firm matches. Rows may omit the clone size; those that give it use once, few, many or a size class.

>NA|TRBJ2-3|TRBD2|TRBV11-2
TGTGCCAGCAGCTTCCGGACTAGCGGGAGGGCAAGTACGCAGTATTTT
CASSFRTSGRASTQYF
>few|TRBJ2-7|NA|TRBV7-2
TGTGCCAGCAGCTACACGATTGGGGTGGGCTTCCCCTACGAGCAGTACTTC
CASSYTIGVGFPYEQYF
>few|TRBJ1-2|TRBD1|TRBV6-1
TGTGCCAGCAGTGCGAACAGGGGGCCGGACTATGGCTACACCTTC
CASSANRGPDYGYTF
>NA|TRBJ1-1|NA|TRBV18
TGTGCCAGCTCCTCTTATGCCCCAAAGAACACTGAAGCTTTCTTT
CASSSYAPKNTEAFF
>once|TRBJ2-7|TRBD2|TRBV2
TGTGCCAGCAGGAAGCGGGAGGGCCCATACGAGCAGTACTTC
CASRKREGPYEQYF
>NA|TRBJ2-1|NA|TRBV27
TGTGCCGTTAAGGCAGGGGTGGATGAGCAGTTCTTC
CAVKAGVDEQFF
>NA|TRBJ2-7|TRBD2|TRBV7-2
TGTGCCAGCAGCTTAGCGCCTAGCGGGCGACACTACGAGCAGTACTTC
CASSLAPSGRHYEQYF
>few|TRBJ2-7|TRBD1|TRBV20-1
TGCAGTGCTAGAACCTTCGACCGGGACAGCTACGAGCAGTACTTC
CSARTFDRDSYEQYF
>NA|TRBJ1-1|TRBD1|TRBV10-3
TGTGCCATCAGTGAGTCGACAGGGGCAGGGAGTGAAGCTTTCTTT
CAISESTGAGSEAFF
>few|TRBJ2-7|NA|TRBV27
TGTGCCAGCAGTCAAACAGTAGGGAGATCCTACGAGCAGTACTTC
CASSQTVGRSYEQYF
>few|TRBJ2-3|NA|TRBV5-1
TGCGCCAGCAAAATCTTTCAGGCGGGACGGGCAGATACGCAGTATTTT
CASKIFQAGRADTQYF
>NA|TRBJ1-2|NA|TRBV20-1
TGCAGTGCTAGAGATTTAGGGGGAGGACTCAACTATGGCTACACCTTC
CSARDLGGGLNYGYTF
>few|TRBJ1-2|TRBD1|TRBV6-6
TGTGCCAGCAGTTACCCTACCTTAGACAGGGTCTATGGCTACACCTTC
CASSYPTLDRVYGYTF
>NA|TRBJ1-2|NA|TRBV6-5
TGTGCCAGCAGTCCCCTACAGGTTAACTATGGCTACACCTTC
CASSPLQVNYGYTF
>few|TRBJ2-5|NA|TRBV20-1
TGCAGTGCTAGAGGGGGTGGGTACCAAGAGACCCAGTACTTC
CSARGGGYQETQYF
>few|TRBJ2-1|NA|TRBV4-2
TGTGCCAGCAGCCAAACCTTGGCGGGGCGTTACAATGAGCAGTTCTTC
CASSQTLAGRYNEQFF
>NA|TRBJ2-7|TRBD2|TRBV7-9
TGTGCCAGCAGCCCCGGGACGGCCCTAGCGGTTTCCTACGAGCAGTACTTC
CASSPGTALAVSYEQYF
>NA|TRBJ2-3|NA|TRBV3-1
TGTGCCAGCAGCCAAGATGTCGGAGCGCAGTATTTT
CASSQDVGAQYF
>NA|TRBJ1-2|NA|TRBV11-2
TGTGCCAGCAGCCCAGAAGCCTCTACGGGTGGCTACACCTTC
CASSPEASTGGYTF
>NA|TRBJ2-1|TRBD2|TRBV5-1
TGCGCCAGCAGCTCAGGCCGACTAGCGGGGGACACACCTAATGAGCAGTTCTTC
CASSSGRLAGDTPNEQFF
>few|TRBJ2-7|NA|TRBV20-1
TGCAGTGCTCCCCGGGCAGGGAGGAACGAGCAGTACTTC
CSAPRAGRNEQYF
>NA|TRBJ2-3|NA|TRBV9
TGTGCCAGCAGCGTAGAATTCGGGACCCGCACAGATACGCAGTATTTT
CASSVEFGTRTDTQYF
>few|TRBJ2-5|TRBD1|TRBV12-3/TRBV12-4
TGTGCCAGCAGTACAAGAGACAGGGCCATCGAAGAGACCCAGTACTTC
CASSTRDRAIEETQYF
>few|TRBJ1-6|TRBD1|TRBV20-1
TGCAGTGCTAGGCGGACAGGGCACAATTCACCCCTCCACTTT
CSARRTGHNSPLHF
>NA|TRBJ2-7|TRBD1|TRBV20-1
TGCAGTGCCCTTTTCCCGGGACAGTCCTACGAGCAGTACTTC
CSALFPGQSYEQYF
>NA|TRBJ1-2|NA|TRBV10-2
TGCGCCAGCGGTTTTCCCTCTTATGGCTACACCTTC
CASGFPSYGYTF
>NA|TRBJ1-1|NA|TRBV20-1
TGCAGTGCTAGGGGGTTGAGAGGGACTGAAGCTTTCTTT
CSARGLRGTEAFF
>few|TRBJ2-7|TRBD2|TRBV7-9
TGTGCCAGCAGCTTTGATTTTGGACTAGCGGGGGGGAAGCAGTACTTC
CASSFDFGLAGGKQYF
>NA|TRBJ1-1|NA|TRBV12-5
TGTGCTAGTGCCTCCAGTCTGAACACTGAAGCTTTCTTT
CASASSLNTEAFF
>few|TRBJ2-7|TRBD1|TRBV28
TGTGCCAGCAGTCCGACAGGGTTGGCCTCCTACGAGCAGTACTTC
CASSPTGLASYEQYF
>NA|TRBJ2-7|TRBD1|TRBV25-1
TGTGCCAGCAGTGCATACAGGGGTGGGGAGCAGTACTTC
CASSAYRGGEQYF
>NA|TRBJ2-1|NA|TRBV15
TGTGCCACCAGCAGAGAGCCACTAGCATATGAGCAGTTCTTC
CATSREPLAYEQFF
>once|TRBJ1-2|NA|TRBV2
TGTGCCAGCAGGCTGGGGGCTAGCTATGGCTACACCTTC
CASRLGASYGYTF
>NA|TRBJ1-1|NA|TRBV15
TGTGCCACCAGCAGAGTTAGGGATTTGAACACTGAAGCTTTCTTT
CATSRVRDLNTEAFF
>few|TRBJ2-7|TRBD2|TRBV20-1
TGCAGTGCTAGAGTAGTCCGACTAGCGGGAGTCAACGAGCAGTACTTC
CSARVVRLAGVNEQYF
>few|TRBJ2-7|TRBD2|TRBV20-1
TGCAGTGCTGCGACTAGCGGGGCAACCTACGAGCAGTACTTC
CSAATSGATYEQYF
>NA|TRBJ2-1|TRBD2|TRBV9
TGTGCCAGCAGCGTAGCGGGAGGGCTCAATGGGCAGTTCTTC
CASSVAGGLNGQFF
>NA|TRBJ2-1|TRBD2|TRBV12-5
TGTGCTAGTGGGGACGGGGGGGCCTACAATGAGCAGTTCTTC
CASGDGGAYNEQFF
>NA|TRBJ2-1|NA|TRBV7-9
TGTGCCAGCAGCTTAGCCGCGACACTAAACAATGAGCAGTTCTTC
CASSLAATLNNEQFF
>few|TRBJ2-1|TRBD2|TRBV20-1
TGCAGTGCTAGCCCGGGGGGGGAATTCTACAATGAGCAGTTCTTC
CSASPGGEFYNEQFF
>NA|TRBJ2-3|TRBD2|TRBV20-1
TGCAGTGCTGAGTCGAGCGGGGGGGCCACAGATACGCAGTATTTT
CSAESSGGATDTQYF
>NA|TRBJ1-6|NA|TRBV27
TGTGCCAGCAGTTTTTCTGGCCCATATAATTCACCCCTCCACTTT
CASSFSGPYNSPLHF
>NA|TRBJ1-5|TRBD1|TRBV28
TGTGCCAGCAGTTTTAACAGGGGTGAACCTAATAGCAATCAGCCCCAGCATTTT
CASSFNRGEPNSNQPQHF
>NA|TRBJ2-7|NA|TRBV7-7
TGTGCCAGCAGCTTCTACGGGACTGGGGCCAATGAGCAGTACTTC
CASSFYGTGANEQYF
>NA|TRBJ1-4|TRBD1|TRBV7-6
TGTGCCAGCAGCTTATATCAGGGGGGAACTAATGAAAAACTGTTTTTT
CASSLYQGGTNEKLFF
>few|TRBJ2-7|TRBD1|TRBV19
TGTGCCAGTAGTATTTCAGGGGGCCACGAGCAGTACTTC
CASSISGGHEQYF
>NA|TRBJ2-5|NA|TRBV29-1
TGCAGCGTTGAAGATCTAGGGGAAGAGACCCAGTACTTC
CSVEDLGEETQYF
>NA|TRBJ2-7|TRBD1|TRBV25-1
TGTGCCGGCAGTGACAGGGCCCTTTACGAGCAGTACTTC
CAGSDRALYEQYF
>few|TRBJ1-2|NA|TRBV7-2
TGTGCCAGCAGCTTCAGGGGATTCGGCTACACCTTC
CASSFRGFGYTF
>NA|TRBJ2-2|NA|TRBV27
TGTGCCAGCAGTTGGAACGTCGGGGAGCTGTTTTTT
CASSWNVGELFF
>NA|TRBJ2-7|TRBD2|TRBV5-1
TGCGCCAGCAGCTTGGAGGGGGTTACAGCGGGACTAGCGGGAGCTGGCGAGCAGTACTTC
CASSLEGVTAGLAGAGEQYF
>few|TRBJ2-1|NA|TRBV25-1
TGTGCCAGCAGTGAGGGGGACCTATACAATGAGCAGTTCTTC
CASSEGDLYNEQFF
>NA|TRBJ1-6|NA|TRBV2
TGTGCCAGCAGTGAAGAAGCAGTAGATAATTCACCCCTCCACTTT
CASSEEAVDNSPLHF
>NA|TRBJ2-6|NA|TRBV14
TGTGCCAGCAGCCGACAGATGGGGGAATGGTCTGGGGCCAACGTCCTGACTTTC
CASSRQMGEWSGANVLTF
>NA|TRBJ2-3|TRBD2|TRBV7-2
TGTGCCAGCAGCTTATATGGGACTAGCGGGGGTGGCGCGCAGTATTTT
CASSLYGTSGGGAQYF
>NA|TRBJ2-1|NA|TRBV6-1
TGTGCCAGCAGTGGGCGGGTGGTACAGAATGAGCAGTTCTTC
CASSGRVVQNEQFF
>many|TRBJ2-7|NA|TRBV12-3/TRBV12-4
TGTGCCAGCAGTGTTTCCACAGGGTACGAGCAGTACTTC
CASSVSTGYEQYF
>NA|TRBJ2-7|TRBD2|TRBV6-1
TGTGCCAGCAGACTAGCGGTGGGCCCCAACTCCTACAATGAGCAGTACTTC
CASRLAVGPNSYNEQYF